The 13 T cell receptor beta chains below come from one sample, sequenced in a study of a mutant IDH1 vaccine in newly diagnosed glioma. Some clones are missing from TCRdb's copy, which holds only in-frame ones; the method was immunoSEQ multiplex PCR. The sample has 56,000 or so clones; 78% are singletons. Their antigen targets remain unknown. Stated time point: week 5, during vaccination. Vaccination used 300 ug of mutant IDH1 20-mer peptide per dose, with topical imiquimod. This sample comprised PBMCs, obtained from a glioma patient whose treatment included an IDH1 peptide vaccine. All receptors derive from a woman aged 35 to 49 with glioma.

This chain links TRBV5-6 with TRBJ1-3, with 7 bases fitting TRBD1. CDR1 and CDR2 (germline): SGHDT, YYEEEE. The CDR3 spans 13 residues. V was clipped by 4 bases and J by 7 bases; unmatched bases: 5. DNA for the CDR3: TGTGCCAGCAGCCAGGGACAGTTGAACACCATATATTTT. The encoded protein is CASSQGQLNTIYF.

Here the CDR3 reads CASSQEGTGGDGYTF. The CDR3 nucleotides are TGCGCCAGCAGCCAAGAGGGGACAGGGGGCGATGGCTACACCTTC. This chain connects TRBV4-3 to TRBJ1-2, with 12 bases identical to TRBD1. Losses at the gene ends were 0 bases for V and 6 bases for J; bases not matched to a gene: 2. From germline, CDR1 is LGHNA and CDR2 YSLEER. This CDR3 has 15 amino acids.

This sequence joins TRBV21-1 and TRBJ1-1. TRBV21-1 corresponds to a pseudogene. This CDR3 has 15 residues. The CDR3 region has the DNA TGTGCCAGCAGCAGGGGATCCAAGTGGAACACTGAAGCTTTCTTT. The encoded protein is CASSRGSKWNTEAFF.

The chain couples TRBV30 to TRBJ2-7; D call uncertain. This CDR3 is built from 11 residues. The V gene lost 2 bases and the J gene lost 5 bases, with 7 bases spanning the gap. Germline V gene data show CDR1 as GTSNPN and CDR2 as SVGIG (reference sequence). CDR3: CAWSPMNEQYF. The CDR3 region has the DNA TGTGCCTGGAGTCCCATGAACGAGCAGTACTTC. Full variable domain (missing parts from reference TRBV30 and TRBJ2-7): SQTIHQWPATLVQPVGSPLSLECTVEGTSNPNLYWYRQAAGRGLQLLFYSVGIGQISSEVPQNLSASRPQDRQFILSSKKLLLSDSGFYLCAWSPMNEQYFGPGTRLTVT.

The sample holds one count of this clone. This chain connects TRBV12-5 to TRBJ1-2, with D unresolved. V dropped 3 bases and J dropped 8 bases, with 16 bases sitting between them. CDR3 size: 14 residues. The V gene's germline CDR1 is LGHNT and CDR2 FRNRAP. The CDR3 DNA reads as TGTGCTAGTGGTTTTGGGGTCAAAACCGAGGGCTACACCTTC. Residues: CASGFGVKTEGYTF. Full variable domain (rest looked up from reference TRBV12-5 and TRBJ1-2): DARVTQTPRHKVTEMGQEVTMRCQPILGHNTVFWYRQTMMQGLELLAYFRNRAPLDDSGMPKDRFSAEMPDATLATLKIQPSEPRDSAVYFCASGFGVKTEGYTFGSGTRLTVV.

The rearrangement uses TRBV27 and TRBJ1-6, with a weak D call TRBD1 (5 bases). Germline V gene data show CDR1 as MNHEY and CDR2 as SMNVEV (reference sequence). V lost 5 bases and J 7 bases, leaving 15 bases between the germline ends. The CDR3 sequence is 15 residues long. This chain's CDR3 is CASSPHEGINSPLHF. The CDR3 bases are TGTGCCAGCAGTCCCCACGAGGGGATCAATTCACCCCTCCACTTT.

The chain uses TRBV4-3 and TRBJ1-6; 8 nucleotides align to TRBD1. V was clipped by 1 base and J by 7 bases; unmatched bases: 6. The CDR3 length is 16 residues. Looked up from germline, CDR1 is LGHNA and CDR2 is YSLEER. CDR3 nucleotide sequence: TGCGCCAGCAGCCAAGCCCGACAGGGGAGGAATTCACCCCTCCACTTT. It specifies CASSQARQGRNSPLHF.

In this sample, this clone turned up once. V is TRBV5-1 and J is TRBJ2-1; TRBD2 aligns across 14 bases. CDR3 length: 16 amino acids. With 7 bases clipped from V and 2 bases from J, the junction kept 5 bases outside the gene matches. Germline CDR1 and CDR2: SGHRS and YFSETQ. The CDR3 sequence: CASGRTSGGTYNEQFF. CDR3 DNA sequence: TGCGCCAGCGGAAGGACTAGCGGGGGGACCTACAATGAGCAGTTCTTC.

This clone was seen only a few times. The V gene is TRBV29-1, the J gene TRBJ2-2; 12 nucleotides align to TRBD2. The CDR3 contains 12 residues. Germline V gene data show CDR1 as SQVTM and CDR2 as ANQGSEA. CDR3 region: CSGLAGTGELFF. CDR3 coding DNA: TGCAGTGGACTAGCGGGGACCGGGGAGCTGTTTTTT.

A few counts support this clone. The V call is TRBV6-1, the J call TRBJ1-2; unclear D gene. The CDR3 is 16 residues long. V was clipped by 4 bases and J by 0 bases, with 15 bases between them. Germline CDR1 reads MNHNS; CDR2 reads SASEGT. The CDR3 bases are TGTGCCAGCAGTGCCTCGGACTTTGGAGCTAACTATGGCTACACCTTC. It yields the protein CASSASDFGANYGYTF.

This clone was detected only once. V and J are TRBV27 and TRBJ2-1; D might be TRBD1 (6 bases). This CDR3 comprises 16 residues. Trimming left V 4 bases short and J 0 bases short, with 13 bases between. Germline V gives CDR1 MNHEY, CDR2 SMNVEV (reference sequence). The CDR3 nucleotides read TGTGCCAGCAGTTCCCTCCGGGACACCTCCTACAATGAGCAGTTCTTC. It encodes CASSSLRDTSYNEQFF.

This chain connects TRBV2 to TRBJ2-7; 8 bases map to TRBD2. Germline CDR1 SNHLY, CDR2 FYNNEI. CDR3 length equals 15 residues. V trimming: 5 bases; J trimming: 6 bases; junction bases outside the gene matches: 12. CDR3 sequence: CASSNRAGVLSEQYF. CDR3 DNA: TGTGCCAGCAGTAATAGAGCGGGGGTGCTTAGCGAGCAGTACTTC.

The chain carries TRBV5-5 and TRBJ2-6; tentative D call: TRBD1 (5 bases). This CDR3 has 17 residues. In germline, CDR1 is SGHKS, CDR2 YYEKEE (reference sequence). The V gene lost 2 bases and the J gene lost 0 bases, with 12 bases spanning the gap. The CDR3 sequence: CASSLRRQLSGANVLTF. DNA for the CDR3: TGTGCCAGCAGCTTACGACGACAGCTCTCTGGGGCCAACGTCCTGACTTTC.